These 27 T cell receptor beta chains share one sample of origin, sequenced in a study of shared clonotypes between healthy human individuals. The protocol was immunoSEQ multiplex PCR, while the TCRdb copy is restricted to in-frame clones and leaves out a portion. The table includes 2.3 million or so clones, approximately 95% detected once. Sequencing input: naive CD4+ T cells from PBMCs. The subset is: CD45RA+ positively selected. The receptors were gathered from a man aged 18 to 35 in good health. Some clones in this sample may be carry-over from other donors' samples.

The rearrangement links TRBV4-2 to TRBJ2-1; 8 bases are shared with TRBD2. The V and J ends lost 0 bases and 7 bases, in that order; junction bases with no gene match: 17. This CDR3 is 19 amino acids long. CDR1 is LGHNA, CDR2 YNFKEQ, per germline. CDR3 region: CASSQDVVPAGTSRNEQFF. Written as DNA, the CDR3 is TGTGCCAGCAGCCAAGATGTCGTGCCGGCCGGGACTAGTCGAAATGAGCAGTTCTTC.

V and J are TRBV6-1 and TRBJ2-7, with D hard to call. V shed 4 bases and J shed 4 bases, with 14 bases lying between them. Germline V gives CDR1 MNHNS, CDR2 SASEGT. The CDR3 has 14 amino acids. The DNA of the CDR3 is TGTGCCAGCAGTGCCCCAAGTAGGGCTTACGAGCAGTACTTC. Encoded protein: CASSAPSRAYEQYF.

This clone was seen just once. Different DNA sequences within this sample yield the same CDR3. J is TRBJ2-2 and V is TRBV18, with D uncertain. This CDR3 spans 15 amino acids. Trimming removed 3 bases at V and 2 bases at J, with 10 bases between. Per the germline V gene, CDR1 is KGHSH and CDR2 is LQKENI. The CDR3: CASSPSSTNTGELFF. The CDR3 DNA is TGTGCCAGCTCACCGTCTTCCACTAACACCGGGGAGCTGTTTTTT.

The rearrangement joins TRBV28 to TRBJ2-7, with TRBD1 identical over 9 bases. V was clipped by 10 bases and J by 6 bases; unmatched bases: 16. Germline V gene sequence: CDR1 MDHEN, CDR2 SYDVKM. CDR3 length equals 15 residues. As DNA, the CDR3 is TGTGCCACCCGAATATTTGGGGACAGGGAAGGCGAGCAGTACTTC. Translation: CATRIFGDREGEQYF.

CDR3 amino acids: CASSFTSLNGYTF. Here the CDR3 DNA reads TGTGCCAGCAGCTTTACATCGTTGAATGGCTACACCTTC. The chain links TRBV7-2 to TRBJ1-2; D gene ambiguous. This CDR3 is built from 13 residues. Germline-derived CDR1 and CDR2 are SGHTA and FQGNSA. The V end lost 3 bases, the J end lost 6 bases, and 11 bases lay between the germline ends.

This chain links TRBV11-3 with TRBJ2-2; tentatively, D is TRBD2 (6 bases). The CDR3 length is 14 residues. The ends were cut back, 1 base at V and 4 bases at J, with 7 bases in the middle. CDR1 is SGHNT and CDR2 is YENEEA in the germline V gene. The chain's CDR3 is CASSLAGGTGELFF. In nucleotides, the CDR3 is TGTGCCAGCAGCTTAGCCGGGGGCACCGGGGAGCTGTTTTTT.

The V and J genes are TRBV4-2 and TRBJ2-1; perhaps TRBD1 as D (6 bases). The germline V gene has CDR1 LGHNA and CDR2 YNFKEQ. The CDR3 contains 13 residues. The V gene lost 4 bases and the J gene lost 12 bases, with 16 bases spanning the gap. CDR3 DNA: TGTGCCAGCAGCCTTCGAACTGGACAGCCGCAGTTCTTC. This translates into CASSLRTGQPQFF.

The chain employs TRBV11-3 and TRBJ2-7; D is ambiguous. The CDR3 length is 12 residues. Germline V lookup: CDR1 SGHNT, CDR2 YENEEA. V was shortened by 2 bases and J by 6 bases, with 8 bases between the two germline ends. The CDR3 reads CASSLMGSEQYF. The CDR3 DNA is TGTGCCAGCAGCTTAATGGGGTCCGAGCAGTACTTC.

The chain couples TRBV7-8 to TRBJ2-5; TRBD1 matches at 7 bases. In germline, CDR1 is SGHVS, CDR2 FQNEAQ. The CDR3 covers 15 residues. J lost 5 bases, V lost 5 bases, and 11 bases had no gene match. The CDR3 nucleotides are TGTGCCAGCAGCCCTTCTGAGGGACAGTGGGAGACCCAGTACTTC. This sequence encodes CASSPSEGQWETQYF.

Regarding this clone: At the DNA level, this CDR3 is encoded by other sequences in the same sample as well. The rearrangement links TRBV6-5 to TRBJ2-2; TRBD1 matches at 7 bases. V lost 2 bases and J lost 0; bases outside the gene matches: 3. Germline V CDR1 and CDR2: MNHEY, SVGAGI. CDR3 length: 16 amino acids. This chain's CDR3 is CASSYRGTANTGELFF. The CDR3 bases are TGTGCCAGCAGTTACAGGGGGACAGCGAACACCGGGGAGCTGTTTTTT.

The chain is built from TRBV6-1 and TRBJ1-1; 10 bases match TRBD1. The ends lost 4 bases at V and 5 bases at J; junction bases unmatched: 10. This CDR3 is 16 amino acids long. Per germline, CDR1 MNHNS and CDR2 SASEGT. CDR3 sequence (DNA): TGTGCCAGCAGTGGACAGGGGGCAATGACGTGGACTGAAGCTTTCTTT. Protein sequence: CASSGQGAMTWTEAFF.

V usage is TRBV12-1 and J usage is TRBJ1-1; TRBD1, the D gene given by the table, was not confirmed from the DNA. TRBV12-1 is labeled a pseudogene. The length of the CDR3 is 16 residues. The DNA of the CDR3 is TGTGCCAGCAGCTTTGCGCGGGACAGGGGGAACACTGAAGCTTTCTTT. As protein: CASSFARDRGNTEAFF.

This clone was seen only once. The V call is TRBV30, the J call TRBJ2-3, with D uncertain. The germline V and J ends were trimmed by 0 bases and 6 bases, with 19 bases remaining between them. The CDR3 covers 16 residues. The germline gives CDR1 GTSNPN, CDR2 SVGIG (reference sequence). DNA for the CDR3: TGTGCCTGGAGTGTTCTCGCTTCACCCAGGCGGGATACGCAGTATTTT. This gives the protein CAWSVLASPRRDTQYF.

This rearrangement joins TRBV6-5 to TRBJ2-7; 7 bases align to TRBD1. There are 14 residues in the CDR3. The germline gives CDR1 MNHEY, CDR2 SVGAGI. With V trimmed by 6 bases and J by 2 bases, 7 bases remained unmatched. The CDR3 nucleotides read TGTGCCAGCAGCCGTGATACAGGGGCCTACGAGCAGTACTTC. This translates into CASSRDTGAYEQYF.

The chain uses TRBV6-6 and TRBJ2-2, with TRBD1 matching 9 bases. Germline-derived CDR1 and CDR2 are MNHNY and SVGAGI (reference sequence). The CDR3 loop spans 15 amino acids. V dropped 8 bases and J dropped 1; count of bases not matched to a gene: 5. CDR3 bases: TGTGCCAGCGTCCGGGACAGGGTGAACACCGGGGAGCTGTTTTTT. The encoded protein is CASVRDRVNTGELFF.

This chain uses TRBV10-2 with TRBJ2-7, with 12 bases that match TRBD2. Germline V gives CDR1 WSHSY, CDR2 SAAADI. Trimming at V came to 3 bases and at J to 7 bases, leaving 10 bases not matched to a gene. CDR3 length: 16 residues. In DNA, the CDR3 is TGCGCCAGCAGTGACGCTAGGACTAGCGGGACAGGGGAGCAGTACTTC. The encoded protein is CASSDARTSGTGEQYF.

Comments on this clone: The sample holds other DNA sequences that translate to the same CDR3. V usage is TRBV5-1 and J usage is TRBJ1-2; D call uncertain. V was shortened by 2 bases and J by 0 bases, with 5 bases between the two germline ends. The CDR3 contains 13 residues. Germline CDR1 and CDR2: SGHRS and YFSETQ. CDR3 in DNA: TGCGCCAGCAGCTTAGAACCTAACTATGGCTACACCTTC. This codes for CASSLEPNYGYTF. The full variable domain, in which reference TRBV5-1 and TRBJ1-2 provide the parts outside the CDR3, is KAGVTQTPRYLIKTRGQQVTLSCSPISGHRSVSWYQQTPGQGLQFLFEYFSETQRNKGNFPGRFSGRQFSNSRSEMNVSTLELGDSALYLCASSLEPNYGYTFGSGTRLTVV.

On this clone: Other DNA sequences within the sample encode an identical CDR3. This sequence joins TRBV7-2 and TRBJ2-5, with D uncertain. The CDR3 has 11 amino acids. Per the germline V gene, CDR1 is SGHTA and CDR2 is FQGNSA. V was pared by 6 bases and J by 4 bases, with 6 bases between. In DNA form, the CDR3 reads TGTGCCAGCAGTCAGAGAGAGACCCAGTACTTC. Residues: CASSQRETQYF. Full variable domain (remainder filled in from reference TRBV7-2 and TRBJ2-5): GAGVSQSPSNKVTEKGKDVELRCDPISGHTALYWYRQSLGQGLEFLIYFQGNSAPDKSGLPSDRFSAERTGGSVSTLTIQRTQQEDSAVYLCASSQRETQYFGPGTRLLVL.

The chain uses TRBV13 and TRBJ1-2; tentative D call: TRBD1 (6 bases). Trimming pared 2 bases from V and 2 bases from J, leaving 12 bases between. Germline CDR1 is PRHDT and CDR2 is FYEKMQ (reference sequence). This CDR3 comprises 15 residues. Here the CDR3 DNA reads TGTGCCAGCAGCTTAAGGGGGGGCCCCAACTATGGCTACACCTTC. This sequence encodes CASSLRGGPNYGYTF.

V is TRBV11-3 and J is TRBJ2-3; a weak D match, TRBD2 (6 bases). In germline, CDR1 is SGHNT, CDR2 YENEEA. This CDR3 region has 14 residues. Trimming left V 4 bases short and J 6 bases short, with 14 bases between. The CDR3 coding sequence is TGTGCCAGCAGCTCAAGACTAGGGGTGGATACGCAGTATTTT. This translates into CASSSRLGVDTQYF.

The chain is built from TRBV10-3 and TRBJ1-3; 10 bases align to TRBD1. This CDR3 contains 15 residues. Germline values: CDR1 ENHRY, CDR2 SYGVKD. The trim removed 6 bases at V and 2 bases at J, leaving 4 bases unmatched. The CDR3 region is CAISRTGGTGNTIYF. The DNA of the CDR3 is TGTGCCATCAGCCGGACAGGGGGAACTGGAAACACCATATATTTT.

The gene calls are TRBV27 and TRBJ1-2, with 7 bases lining up with TRBD1. This CDR3 has 14 amino acids. The germline V gene encodes CDR1 MNHEY and CDR2 SMNVEV (reference sequence). The V gene end was trimmed by 2 bases and the J gene end by 7 bases; junction bases not matched to a gene: 7. The CDR3 protein is CASSLTDRASGYTF. The DNA for the CDR3 is TGTGCCAGCAGTTTAACCGACAGGGCGAGTGGCTACACCTTC.

Note on this clone: Mismatch with germline at one junction end may stem from a read error. The chain uses TRBV5-6 and TRBJ2-7; D uncertain. CDR1 is SGHDT, CDR2 YYEEEE, per germline. The CDR3 contains 14 residues. CDR3 coding DNA: TGTGCCAGCAGCTTGGCGCCGGATTCCTACGAGCAGTGCTTC. It specifies CASSLAPDSYEQCF.

The chain combines TRBV9 with TRBJ2-7; D may be TRBD2 (5 bases). Trimming left V 1 base short and J 6 bases short, with 17 bases between. CDR3 length equals 15 residues. Germline V gene lookup returns CDR1 SGDLS and CDR2 YYNGEE. CDR3 in amino acids: CASSVSHGAGGEQYF. CDR3 bases: TGTGCCAGCAGCGTAAGCCACGGCGCGGGCGGCGAGCAGTACTTC.

J is TRBJ2-1 and V is TRBV2; 14 nucleotides match TRBD2. The CDR3 runs to 16 residues. V was clipped by 10 bases and J by 5 bases; unmatched bases: 10. Germline V gene data show CDR1 as SNHLY and CDR2 as FYNNEI. CDR3 sequence (DNA): TGTGCCACTCAAAGCGGACTAGCGGGAGGAGACAATGAGCAGTTCTTC. This gives the protein CATQSGLAGGDNEQFF.

V usage is TRBV5-1 and J usage is TRBJ2-5, with 9 positions matching TRBD1. The junction had 5 bases not matched to a gene; V was cut back by 3 bases and J by 5 bases. Germline V gene lookup returns CDR1 SGHRS and CDR2 YFSETQ. This CDR3 has 14 amino acids. This CDR3 is CASSSQGAWETQYF. The CDR3 nucleotides are TGCGCCAGCAGCTCACAGGGGGCTTGGGAGACCCAGTACTTC.

The CDR3 bases are TGTGCCAGCGTTCCAGGGGGCGCAGAGGGCTACACCTTC. It codes for CASVPGGAEGYTF. The V gene is TRBV28, the J gene TRBJ1-2; 8 bases agree with TRBD1. From germline, CDR1 is MDHEN and CDR2 SYDVKM. CDR3 length: 13 residues. V gave up 8 bases and J gave up 8 bases; unmatched junction bases: 10.